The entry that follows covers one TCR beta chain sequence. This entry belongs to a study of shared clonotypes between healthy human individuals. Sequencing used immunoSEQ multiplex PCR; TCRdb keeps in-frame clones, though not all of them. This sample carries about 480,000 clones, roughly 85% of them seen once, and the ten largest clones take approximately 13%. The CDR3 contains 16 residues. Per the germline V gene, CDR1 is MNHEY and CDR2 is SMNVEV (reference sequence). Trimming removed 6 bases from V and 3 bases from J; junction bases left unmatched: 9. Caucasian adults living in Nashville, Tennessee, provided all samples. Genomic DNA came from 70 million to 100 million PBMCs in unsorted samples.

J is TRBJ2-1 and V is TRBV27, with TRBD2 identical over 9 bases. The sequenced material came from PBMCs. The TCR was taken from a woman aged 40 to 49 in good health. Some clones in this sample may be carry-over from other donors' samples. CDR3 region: CASSTSVAGDYNEQFF. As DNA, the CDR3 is TGTGCCAGCAGCACCTCGGTAGCGGGGGACTACAATGAGCAGTTCTTC.